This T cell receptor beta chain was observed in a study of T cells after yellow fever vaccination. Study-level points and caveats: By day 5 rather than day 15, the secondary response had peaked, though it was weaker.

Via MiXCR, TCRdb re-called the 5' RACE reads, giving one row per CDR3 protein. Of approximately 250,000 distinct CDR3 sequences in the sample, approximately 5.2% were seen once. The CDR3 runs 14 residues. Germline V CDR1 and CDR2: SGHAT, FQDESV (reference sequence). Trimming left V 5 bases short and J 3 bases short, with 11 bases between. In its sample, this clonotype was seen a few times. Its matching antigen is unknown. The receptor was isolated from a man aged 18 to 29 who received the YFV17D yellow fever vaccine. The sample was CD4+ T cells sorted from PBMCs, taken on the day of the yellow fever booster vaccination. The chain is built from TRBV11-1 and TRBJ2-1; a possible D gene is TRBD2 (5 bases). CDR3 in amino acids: CASSERGYYNEQFF. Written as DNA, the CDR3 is TGTGCCAGCAGCGAACGGGGTTACTACAATGAGCAGTTCTTC.